Given below is one T cell receptor beta chain in context. PCR was performed a second time for roughly 7 to 12 cycles using a sample-barcoded 5' primer and a J-beta primer mix. TCRdb passed the 5' RACE reads through MiXCR, listing each CDR3 protein once. This sample has hundreds of thousands of distinct CDR3 sequences; around three fifths occur once, and the top ten carry over 30%. These data originate in a study of blood T cells in healthy people across ages. Germline assignment: CDR1 LNHDA and CDR2 SQIVND (reference sequence). V was trimmed by 11 bases and J by 0 bases, leaving 19 bases between them. CDR3 length: 15 amino acids. The donors, healthy Caucasians from Russia, were aged roughly 6 to 90.

The rearrangement uses TRBV19 and TRBJ1-1; a weak D match, TRBD1 (6 bases). The material sequenced was blood. The TCR was taken from a man aged 55 to 69 in good health. The CDR3 bases are TGTGCCGGTCGACGGGGAGGACAGATGAACACTGAAGCTTTCTTT. It is translated as CAGRRGGQMNTEAFF.